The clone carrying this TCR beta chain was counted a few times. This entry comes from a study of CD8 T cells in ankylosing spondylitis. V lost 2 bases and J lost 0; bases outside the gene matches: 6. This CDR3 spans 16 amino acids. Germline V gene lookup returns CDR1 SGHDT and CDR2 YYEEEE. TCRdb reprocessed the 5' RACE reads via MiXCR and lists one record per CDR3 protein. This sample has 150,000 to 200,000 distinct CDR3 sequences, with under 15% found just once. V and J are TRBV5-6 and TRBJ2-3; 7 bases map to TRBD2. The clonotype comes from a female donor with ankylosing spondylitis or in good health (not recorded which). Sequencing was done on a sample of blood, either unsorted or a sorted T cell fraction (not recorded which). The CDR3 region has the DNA TGTGCCAGCAGCTTTTTCAGCGGGGCAAGCACAGATACGCAGTATTTT. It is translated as CASSFFSGASTDTQYF.